Shown below are 18 T cell receptor beta chains from a single sample sequenced in a study of blood T cell repertoires in COVID-19. Here immunoSEQ multiplex PCR was the method, and the copy in TCRdb shows in-frame clones only, minus some. The sample records approximately 68,000 clones, around nine tenths being singletons. What was sequenced was peripheral blood. Receptor source: a man between 65 and 85 years old with active or convalescent COVID-19.

The rearrangement links TRBV6-1 to TRBJ2-2, with 8 bases that match TRBD1. CDR3 length equals 16 residues. The ends lost 2 bases at V and 1 base at J; junction bases unmatched: 3. In germline, CDR1 is MNHNS, CDR2 SASEGT. This CDR3 reads CASSESGTGNTGELFF. DNA of the CDR3: TGTGCCAGCAGTGAATCCGGGACAGGGAACACCGGGGAGCTGTTTTTT.

The chain carries TRBV19 and TRBJ2-1; 9 bases match TRBD2. Trimming at V came to 9 bases and at J to 5 bases, leaving 14 bases not matched to a gene. The CDR3 covers 16 residues. Germline lookup yields CDR1 LNHDA and CDR2 SQIVND (reference sequence). The chain's CDR3 is CASAESGGSFNNEQFF. DNA for the CDR3: TGTGCCAGCGCCGAAAGCGGGGGGTCCTTTAACAATGAGCAGTTCTTC.

This clone was observed once. This chain links TRBV5-4 with TRBJ2-2; perhaps TRBD2 as D (6 bases). There are 14 residues in the CDR3. CDR1 is SGHNT and CDR2 is YYREEE in the germline V gene (reference sequence). V was clipped by 3 bases and J by 4 bases, with 10 bases between them. The CDR3 nucleotides read TGTGCCAGCAGCTCCCGGGGAGGCACCGGGGAGCTGTTTTTT. This sequence encodes CASSSRGGTGELFF.

The chain combines TRBV30 with TRBJ1-6, with TRBD1 as a possible D gene (6 bases). The CDR3 is 13 amino acids. Germline loops: CDR1 GTSNPN, CDR2 SVGIG (reference sequence). Deletions cut 4 bases from V and 8 bases from J, with 12 bases between. The CDR3 DNA sequence: TGTGCCTGGACTCCAAACAGGGATTCACCCCTCCACTTT. Translation gives CAWTPNRDSPLHF. The full variable domain, its missing parts supplied by reference TRBV30 and TRBJ1-6, is SQTIHQWPATLVQPVGSPLSLECTVEGTSNPNLYWYRQAAGRGLQLLFYSVGIGQISSEVPQNLSASRPQDRQFILSSKKLLLSDSGFYLCAWTPNRDSPLHFGNGTRLTVT.

V gene TRBV10-1 combines with J gene TRBJ2-3; perhaps TRBD2 as D (6 bases). The CDR3 consists of 16 residues. Germline CDR1 is WNHNN and CDR2 is SYGVQD (reference sequence). Trimming shortened V by 4 bases and J by 1 base, and 15 bases separated the two germline ends. The DNA of the CDR3 is TGCGCCAGCAGTGGAAGTGTCGGCGGGGGCACAGATACGCAGTATTTT. It is translated as CASSGSVGGGTDTQYF.

V and J are TRBV5-4 and TRBJ2-3; the match to TRBD2 covers 12 bases. The germline CDR1 and CDR2 sequences are SGHNT and YYREEE (reference sequence). Trimming took 9 bases from V and 3 from J; bases not matched to a gene: 17. The CDR3 has 18 amino acids. This CDR3 reads CATRMGLAGGPGTDTQYF. The CDR3 nucleotides are TGTGCCACCAGAATGGGTCTAGCGGGAGGGCCTGGGACAGATACGCAGTATTTT.

The rearrangement uses TRBV6-8 and TRBJ2-1; 11 nucleotides align to TRBD2. V shed 0 bases, J shed 4 bases, and the junction held 8 bases outside the gene matches. Germline CDR1 and CDR2: MNHGY and SAAAGT. The CDR3 totals 18 residues. The CDR3 nucleotides are TGTGCCAGCAGTTACTCTGAGACTAGCGGGGCCCTATACAATGAGCAGTTCTTC. Encoded protein: CASSYSETSGALYNEQFF.

The J gene is TRBJ2-7, the V gene TRBV5-1; a possible D gene is TRBD1 (5 bases). V dropped 3 bases and J dropped 0 bases, with 10 bases sitting between them. CDR1 is SGHRS, CDR2 YFSETQ, per germline. The CDR3 totals 14 residues. This CDR3 is CASSSTASSYEQYF. The DNA of the CDR3 is TGCGCCAGCAGCTCGACAGCGAGCTCCTACGAGCAGTACTTC.

The chain is built from TRBV5-1 and TRBJ2-7, with D possibly being TRBD1 (7 bases). The CDR3 is 15 amino acids. The V and J ends lost 5 bases and 4 bases respectively, with 19 bases between them. Germline assignment: CDR1 SGHRS and CDR2 YFSETQ. The CDR3 is CASRPTGVAGYEQYF. The CDR3 bases are TGCGCCAGCAGACCTACAGGGGTCGCGGGATACGAGCAGTACTTC.

The chain employs TRBV9 and TRBJ2-1; 7 bases are a match to TRBD2. Looked up from germline, CDR1 is SGDLS and CDR2 is YYNGEE. This CDR3 is built from 15 residues. Trimming cost V 1 base and J 2 bases; bases outside gene matches: 3. The CDR3 DNA is TGTGCCAGCAGCGTAAGCGGGGATGCCTACAATGAGCAGTTCTTC. It encodes CASSVSGDAYNEQFF.

The chain combines TRBV5-4 with TRBJ1-4; D gene uncertain. There are 15 residues in the CDR3. The germline V gene encodes CDR1 SGHNT and CDR2 YYREEE (reference sequence). V dropped 0 bases and J dropped 3 bases, with 9 bases sitting between them. The CDR3 sequence: CASSLGSKPNEKLFF. In DNA form, the CDR3 reads TGTGCCAGCAGCTTGGGTTCGAAGCCTAATGAAAAACTGTTTTTT.

The rearrangement links TRBV19 to TRBJ1-5; no firm D call. CDR1 and CDR2 (germline): LNHDA, SQIVND (reference sequence). There are 14 residues in the CDR3. The germline V and J ends were trimmed by 3 bases and 2 bases, with 8 bases remaining between them. The DNA of the CDR3 is TGTGCCAGTAGTATGGTGAGTGGCAATCAGCCCCAGCATTTT. Residues: CASSMVSGNQPQHF. The variable domain in full, with the rest retrieved from reference TRBV19 and TRBJ1-5, is DGGITQSPKYLFRKEGQNVTLSCEQNLNHDAMYWYRQDPGQGLRLIYYSQIVNDFQKGDIAEGYSVSREKKESFPLTVTSAQKNPTAFYLCASSMVSGNQPQHFGDGTRLSIL.

This chain uses TRBV11-2 with TRBJ2-3; 8 nucleotides match TRBD2. CDR1 and CDR2 from the germline V gene are SGHAT and FQNNGV. This CDR3 is built from 15 residues. Trimming removed 3 bases from V and 2 bases from J; junction bases left unmatched: 4. The DNA of the CDR3 is TGTGCCAGCAGCTTCTCGGGGGGGAACACAGATACGCAGTATTTT. Translated, it gives CASSFSGGNTDTQYF.

CDR3: CSASLQGIYGYTF. CDR3 sequence (DNA): TGCAGTGCTAGTTTACAGGGCATCTATGGCTACACCTTC. The chain carries TRBV20-1 and TRBJ1-2; tentative D call: TRBD1 (6 bases). Trimming removed 3 bases from V and 4 bases from J, with 12 bases in between. Germline V gene data show CDR1 as DFQATT and CDR2 as SNEGSKA (reference sequence). This CDR3 region has 13 residues.

The V and J genes are TRBV18 and TRBJ2-1, with D possibly being TRBD1 (6 bases). Germline loops: CDR1 KGHSH, CDR2 LQKENI. The V end lost 0 bases, the J end lost 9 bases, and 15 bases lay between the germline ends. CDR3 size: 15 residues. In DNA form, the CDR3 reads TGTGCCAGCTCACCACCGGCAGGGGACATGGGTGAGCAGTTCTTC. Its translation: CASSPPAGDMGEQFF.

The chain joins TRBV3-1 (or the pseudogene TRBV3-2) to TRBJ1-2, with 7 bases that match TRBD1. The CDR3 contains 13 residues. Trimming at V came to 1 base and at J to 6 bases, leaving 2 bases not matched to a gene. CDR1 is LGHDT and CDR2 is YNNKEL in the germline V gene (reference sequence). The CDR3 loop is CASSQGTGHGYTF. In DNA form, the CDR3 reads TGTGCCAGCAGCCAAGGGACAGGTCATGGCTACACCTTC.

V is TRBV5-4 and J is TRBJ1-1; D unclear. Germline lookup yields CDR1 SGHNT and CDR2 YYREEE (reference sequence). Trimming took off 10 bases at V and 2 bases at J, with 15 bases between the two ends. This CDR3 has 13 residues. For the CDR3, the DNA is TGTGCCCTACGCTCGAGGGTTAACACTGAAGCTTTCTTT. This sequence encodes CALRSRVNTEAFF.

The count of this clone is one. This chain connects TRBV5-4 to TRBJ2-5, with 11 bases lining up with TRBD2. The CDR3 totals 17 residues. Trimming took 0 bases from V and 9 from J; bases not matched to a gene: 13. Per germline, CDR1 SGHNT and CDR2 YYREEE (reference sequence). In nucleotides, the CDR3 is TGTGCCAGCAGCTTGGTTGGCACTAGCGGGGGACTCGCGTCCCAGTACTTC. This gives the protein CASSLVGTSGGLASQYF.